The count of the clone carrying this TCR beta chain is one. This record belongs to a study of blood T cell repertoires in COVID-19. The table came from immunoSEQ multiplex PCR; TCRdb's copy has only in-frame clones and leaves some out. Of around 250,000 clones listed, approximately 89% are singletons. The sequenced sample consisted of peripheral blood. The receptor's source is a woman in her 70s with COVID-19, enrolled during active disease.

The CDR3 protein is CASSMGTGSYEQYF. The DNA for the CDR3 is TGTGCCAGTAGTATGGGGACAGGCTCCTACGAGCAGTACTTC. This chain uses TRBV19 with TRBJ2-7; TRBD1 matches at 8 bases. The V gene's germline CDR1 is LNHDA and CDR2 SQIVND (reference sequence). J gave up 0 bases and V 3 bases, and 1 base lay outside the gene matches. CDR3 length: 14 residues.